The rows below give T cell receptor beta chains drawn from one sample of a study of human T cells and chemical hapten exposure. MiXCR was run by TCRdb on the RACE reads, yielding one entry per CDR3 protein. The sample shows 180,000 or so distinct CDR3 sequences, almost 30% of them seen only once. Sequencing used whole blood, obtained in connection with sensitization to the hapten diphenylcyclopropenone (DPC). These receptors all come from a woman between 25 and 40 years old with alopecia areata. Some clones in this sample may be carry-over from other donors' samples. Each CDR3 is given with its conserved first and last residue. D genes are given only for firm matches. Size values are once, few and many counts, or a class for expanded clones, and some rows have none.

size	V	J	D	CDR3	DNA
few	TRBV20-1	TRBJ2-3	-	CSARGTTVGTDTQYF	TGCAGTGCTAGAGGGACTACCGTCGGCACAGATACGCAGTATTTT
-	TRBV18	TRBJ1-2	-	CASSPKGGGPNYGYTF	TGTGCCAGCTCACCAAAGGGAGGGGGACCGAACTACGGCTACACCTTC
few	TRBV5-1	TRBJ2-2	-	CASSLAPRTGELFF	TGCGCCAGCAGCTTGGCTCCCAGGACCGGGGAGCTGTTTTTT
few	TRBV7-2	TRBJ2-5	TRBD2	CASSLDGASGVGETQYF	TGTGCCAGCAGCTTAGATGGTGCTAGCGGGGTGGGGGAGACCCAGTACTTC
few	TRBV29-1	TRBJ2-1	-	CSVESDSSYNEQFF	TGCAGCGTTGAATCGGACAGCTCCTACAATGAGCAGTTCTTC
-	TRBV11-2	TRBJ2-7	-	CASSLPGQYEQYF	TGTGCCAGCAGCTTACCAGGGCAGTACGAGCAGTACTTC
-	TRBV14	TRBJ1-1	-	CASSQLPATEAFF	TGTGCCAGCAGCCAATTACCAGCTACTGAAGCTTTCTTT
-	TRBV29-1	TRBJ1-1	-	CSSKRGAGDTEAFF	TGCAGTTCCAAGAGGGGCGCCGGGGACACTGAAGCTTTCTTT
-	TRBV29-1	TRBJ1-1	-	CSVEAMTEAFF	TGCAGCGTTGAGGCGATGACTGAAGCTTTCTTT
few	TRBV27	TRBJ1-1	-	CASSLLGFKGTEAFF	TGTGCCAGCAGTTTATTGGGCTTTAAGGGGACTGAAGCTTTCTTT
-	TRBV10-3	TRBJ2-3	TRBD1	CAIRPTGDGTDTQYF	TGTGCCATCAGGCCGACAGGGGATGGCACAGATACGCAGTATTTT
-	TRBV20-1	TRBJ1-2	TRBD1	CSARRGQADGYTF	TGCAGTGCTAGGAGGGGACAGGCCGATGGCTACACCTTC
-	TRBV7-2	TRBJ2-5	TRBD2	CASSLALRGGLETQYF	TGTGCCAGCAGCTTAGCGCTGCGGGGGGGCTTGGAGACCCAGTACTTC
-	TRBV5-1	TRBJ1-6	-	CASSNGQNIGNSPLHF	TGCGCCAGCAGCAACGGACAGAATATAGGGAATTCACCCCTCCACTTT